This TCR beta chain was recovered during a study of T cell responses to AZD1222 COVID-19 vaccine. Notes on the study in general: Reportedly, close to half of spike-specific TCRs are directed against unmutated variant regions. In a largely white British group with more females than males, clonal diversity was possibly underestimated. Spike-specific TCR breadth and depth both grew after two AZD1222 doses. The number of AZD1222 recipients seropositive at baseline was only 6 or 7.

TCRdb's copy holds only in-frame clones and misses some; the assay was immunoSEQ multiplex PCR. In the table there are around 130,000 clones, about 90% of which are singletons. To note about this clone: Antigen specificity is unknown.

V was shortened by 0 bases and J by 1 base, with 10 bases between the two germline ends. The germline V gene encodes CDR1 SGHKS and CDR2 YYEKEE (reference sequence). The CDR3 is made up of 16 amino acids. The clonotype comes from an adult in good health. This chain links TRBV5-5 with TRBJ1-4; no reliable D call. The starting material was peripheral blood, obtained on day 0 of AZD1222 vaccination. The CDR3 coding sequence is TGTGCCAGCAGCTTGGAGGTAACGGGAACTAATGAAAAACTGTTTTTT. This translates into CASSLEVTGTNEKLFF.